Sequencing of this T cell receptor beta chain was carried out in a study of T cell responses to AZD1222 COVID-19 vaccine. Study-level points and caveats: Seropositive at baseline were only a handful of AZD1222 recipients.

A remark on this clone: As yet, its antigen is unknown.

This CDR3 contains 14 residues. J gave up 3 bases and V 3 bases, and 2 bases lay outside the gene matches. The germline CDR1 and CDR2 sequences are SGHNT and YYREEE (reference sequence). Some clones are missing from TCRdb's copy, which holds only in-frame ones; the method was immunoSEQ multiplex PCR. Among 130,000 to 150,000 clones listed, about 90% were seen once. This chain connects TRBV5-4 to TRBJ2-5; 10 nucleotides align to TRBD2. The starting material was peripheral blood, obtained on day 0 of AZD1222 vaccination. This receptor was taken from an adult in good health. The CDR3 DNA sequence: TGTGCCAGCAGCTCCAGCGGGAGGGAAGAGACCCAGTACTTC. It codes for CASSSSGREETQYF.